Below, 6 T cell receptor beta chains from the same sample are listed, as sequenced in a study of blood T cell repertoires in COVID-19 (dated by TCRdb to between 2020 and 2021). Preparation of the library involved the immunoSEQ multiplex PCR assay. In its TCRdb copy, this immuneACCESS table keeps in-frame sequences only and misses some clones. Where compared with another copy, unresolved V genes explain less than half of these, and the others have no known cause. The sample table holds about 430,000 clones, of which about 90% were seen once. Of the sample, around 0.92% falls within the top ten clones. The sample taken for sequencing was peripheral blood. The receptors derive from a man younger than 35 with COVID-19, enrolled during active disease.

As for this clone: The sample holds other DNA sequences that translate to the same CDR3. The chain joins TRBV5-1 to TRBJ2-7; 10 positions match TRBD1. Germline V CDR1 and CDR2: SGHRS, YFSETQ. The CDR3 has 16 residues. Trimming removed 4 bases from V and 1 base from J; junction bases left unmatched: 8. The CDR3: CASSLSPGQGSYEQYF. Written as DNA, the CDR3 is TGCGCCAGCAGCCTCTCTCCGGGACAGGGGTCCTACGAGCAGTACTTC.

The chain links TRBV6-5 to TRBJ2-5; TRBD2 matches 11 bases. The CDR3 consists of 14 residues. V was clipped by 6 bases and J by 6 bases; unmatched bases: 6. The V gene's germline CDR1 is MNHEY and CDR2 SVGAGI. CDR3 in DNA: TGTGCCAGCAGGGTTAGCGGGGGGGTAAAGACCCAGTACTTC. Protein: CASRVSGGVKTQYF.

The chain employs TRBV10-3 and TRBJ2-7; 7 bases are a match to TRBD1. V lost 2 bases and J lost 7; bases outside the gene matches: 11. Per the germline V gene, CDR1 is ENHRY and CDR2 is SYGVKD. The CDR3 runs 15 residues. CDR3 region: CAISEPGQGVYEQYF. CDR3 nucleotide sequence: TGTGCCATCAGTGAGCCGGGGCAGGGGGTGTATGAGCAGTACTTC.

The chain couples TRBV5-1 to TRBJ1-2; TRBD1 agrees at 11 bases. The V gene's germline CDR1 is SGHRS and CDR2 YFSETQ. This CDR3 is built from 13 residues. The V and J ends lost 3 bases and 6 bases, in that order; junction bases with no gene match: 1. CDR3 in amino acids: CASSSGQGDGYTF. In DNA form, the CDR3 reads TGCGCCAGCAGCTCGGGACAGGGGGATGGCTACACCTTC.

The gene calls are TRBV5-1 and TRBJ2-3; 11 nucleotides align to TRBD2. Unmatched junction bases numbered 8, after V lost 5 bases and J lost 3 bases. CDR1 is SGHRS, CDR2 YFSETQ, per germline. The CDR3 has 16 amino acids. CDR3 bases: TGCGCCAGCAGTCAGGGACTAGCGGCTGTGACAGATACGCAGTATTTT. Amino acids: CASSQGLAAVTDTQYF. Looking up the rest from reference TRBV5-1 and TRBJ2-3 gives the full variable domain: KAGVTQTPRYLIKTRGQQVTLSCSPISGHRSVSWYQQTPGQGLQFLFEYFSETQRNKGNFPGRFSGRQFSNSRSEMNVSTLELGDSALYLCASSQGLAAVTDTQYFGPGTRLTVL.

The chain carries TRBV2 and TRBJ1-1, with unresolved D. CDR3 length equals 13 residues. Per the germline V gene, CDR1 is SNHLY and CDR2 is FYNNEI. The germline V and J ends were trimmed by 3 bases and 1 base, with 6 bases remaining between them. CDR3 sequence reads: CASSDPSNTEAFF. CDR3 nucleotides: TGTGCCAGCAGTGACCCATCGAACACTGAAGCTTTCTTT. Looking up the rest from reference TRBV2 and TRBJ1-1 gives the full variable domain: EPEVTQTPSHQVTQMGQEVILRCVPISNHLYFYWYRQILGQKVEFLVSFYNNEISEKSEIFDDQFSVERPDGSNFTLKIRSTKLEDSAMYFCASSDPSNTEAFFGQGTRLTVV.